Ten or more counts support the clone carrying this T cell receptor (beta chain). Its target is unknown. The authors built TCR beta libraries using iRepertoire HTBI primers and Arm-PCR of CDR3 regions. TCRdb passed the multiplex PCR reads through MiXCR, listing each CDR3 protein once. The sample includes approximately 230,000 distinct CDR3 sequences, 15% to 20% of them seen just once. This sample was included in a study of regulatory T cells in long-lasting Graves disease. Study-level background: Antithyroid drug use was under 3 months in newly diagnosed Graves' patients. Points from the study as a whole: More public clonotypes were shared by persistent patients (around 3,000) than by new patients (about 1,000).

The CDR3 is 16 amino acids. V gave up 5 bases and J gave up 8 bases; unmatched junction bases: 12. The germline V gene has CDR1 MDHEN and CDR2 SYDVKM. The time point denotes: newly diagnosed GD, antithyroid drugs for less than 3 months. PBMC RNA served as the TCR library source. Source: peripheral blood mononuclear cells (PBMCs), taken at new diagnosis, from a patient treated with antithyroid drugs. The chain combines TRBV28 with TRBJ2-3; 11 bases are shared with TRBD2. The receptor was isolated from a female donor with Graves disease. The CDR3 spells CASSPTSGRSVGTQYF. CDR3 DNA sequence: TGTGCCAGCAGTCCTACTAGCGGGAGATCGGTGGGTACGCAGTATTTT. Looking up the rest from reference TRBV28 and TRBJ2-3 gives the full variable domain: DVKVTQSSRYLVKRTGEKVFLECVQDMDHENMFWYRQDPGLGLRLIYFSYDVKMKEKGDIPEGYSVSREKKERFSLILESASTNQTSMYLCASSPTSGRSVGTQYFGPGTRLTVL.